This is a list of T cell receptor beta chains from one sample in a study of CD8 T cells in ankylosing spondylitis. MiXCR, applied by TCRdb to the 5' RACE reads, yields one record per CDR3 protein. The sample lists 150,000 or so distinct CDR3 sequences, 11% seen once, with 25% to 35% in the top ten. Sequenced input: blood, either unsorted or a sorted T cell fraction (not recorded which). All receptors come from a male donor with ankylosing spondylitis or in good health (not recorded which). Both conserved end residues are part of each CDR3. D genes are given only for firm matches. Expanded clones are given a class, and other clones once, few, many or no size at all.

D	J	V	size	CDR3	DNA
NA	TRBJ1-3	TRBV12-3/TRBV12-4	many	CASLGPSGNTIYF	TGTGCCAGCTTGGGTCCTTCTGGAAACACCATATATTTT
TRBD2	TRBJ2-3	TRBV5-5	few	CASSLEGRGDTQYF	TGTGCCAGCAGCTTGGAAGGGAGGGGAGATACGCAGTATTTT
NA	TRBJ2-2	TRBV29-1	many	CSVVGATNTGELFF	TGCAGCGTTGTCGGGGCAACGAACACCGGGGAGCTGTTTTTT
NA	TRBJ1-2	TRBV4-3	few	CASSQELRDYGYTF	TGCGCCAGCAGCCAAGAGCTGAGAGACTATGGCTACACCTTC
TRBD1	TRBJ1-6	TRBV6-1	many	CASSPRGQGTTSPLHF	TGTGCCAGCAGCCCCCGAGGACAGGGGACGACTTCACCCCTCCACTTT
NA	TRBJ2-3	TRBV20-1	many	CSASPGATDTQYF	TGCAGTGCTAGTCCGGGAGCGACAGATACGCAGTATTTT
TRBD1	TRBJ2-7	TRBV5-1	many	CASSLDRGNYYEQYF	TGCGCCAGCAGCTTGGACAGGGGGAACTACTACGAGCAGTACTTC
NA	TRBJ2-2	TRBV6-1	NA	CASSPSGYTGELFF	TGTGCCAGCAGTCCGAGCGGCTACACCGGGGAGCTGTTTTTT
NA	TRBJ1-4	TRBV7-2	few	CASSQDRANEKLFF	TGTGCCAGCAGCCAGGACAGAGCTAATGAAAAACTGTTTTTT
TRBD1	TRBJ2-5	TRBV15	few	CATSRDPSGGQGLETQYF	TGTGCCACCAGCAGAGATCCCTCGGGGGGACAGGGCTTGGAGACCCAGTACTTC
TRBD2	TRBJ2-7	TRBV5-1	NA	CASSSESGRFLYEQYF	TGCGCCAGCAGTTCCGAGAGCGGGAGGTTCCTCTACGAGCAGTACTTC
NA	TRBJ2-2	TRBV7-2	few	CASSSTRPRGTGELFF	TGTGCCAGCAGCTCCACTAGGCCGAGGGGCACCGGGGAGCTGTTTTTT
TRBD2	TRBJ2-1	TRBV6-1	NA	CASSPQPPGLAGGNNEQFF	TGTGCCAGCAGCCCCCAACCTCCGGGACTAGCGGGGGGCAACAATGAGCAGTTCTTC
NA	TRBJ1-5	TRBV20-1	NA	CSGLLGGVNQPQHF	TGCAGTGGGTTATTGGGGGGGGTAAATCAGCCCCAGCATTTT
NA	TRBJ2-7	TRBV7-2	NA	CASSLEGVEYF	TGTGCCAGCAGCTTAGAGGGGGTGGAGTACTTC
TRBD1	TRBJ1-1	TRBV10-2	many	CASTPGQGSGAAEAFF	TGCGCCAGCACCCCGGGACAGGGTTCGGGGGCCGCTGAAGCTTTCTTT
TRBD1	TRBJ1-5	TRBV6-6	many	CASSPDRGNQPQHF	TGTGCCAGCAGTCCCGACAGGGGCAATCAGCCCCAGCATTTT
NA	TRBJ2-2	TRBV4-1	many	CASSQVLGELFF	TGCGCCAGCAGCCAAGTCCTCGGGGAGCTGTTTTTT
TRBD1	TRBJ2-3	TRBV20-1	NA	CSASPGQGVRATDTQYF	TGCAGTGCTTCCCCGGGACAGGGGGTAAGGGCCACAGATACGCAGTATTTT